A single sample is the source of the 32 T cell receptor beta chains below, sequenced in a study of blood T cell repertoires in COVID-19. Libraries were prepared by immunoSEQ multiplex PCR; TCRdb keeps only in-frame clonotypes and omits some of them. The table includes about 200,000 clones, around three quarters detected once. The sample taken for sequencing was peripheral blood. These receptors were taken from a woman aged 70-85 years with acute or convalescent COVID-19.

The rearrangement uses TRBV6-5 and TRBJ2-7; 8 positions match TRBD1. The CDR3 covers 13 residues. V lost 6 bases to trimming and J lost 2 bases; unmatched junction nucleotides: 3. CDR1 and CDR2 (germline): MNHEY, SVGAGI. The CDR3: CASRSGGPYEQYF. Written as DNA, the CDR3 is TGTGCCAGCAGGTCAGGGGGCCCCTACGAGCAGTACTTC.

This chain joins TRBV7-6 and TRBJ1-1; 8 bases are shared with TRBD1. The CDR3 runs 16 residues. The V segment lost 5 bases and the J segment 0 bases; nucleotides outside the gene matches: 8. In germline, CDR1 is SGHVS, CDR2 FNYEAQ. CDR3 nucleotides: TGTGCCAGCAGCCTCTCGACAGGGGCTATGAACACTGAAGCTTTCTTT. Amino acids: CASSLSTGAMNTEAFF.

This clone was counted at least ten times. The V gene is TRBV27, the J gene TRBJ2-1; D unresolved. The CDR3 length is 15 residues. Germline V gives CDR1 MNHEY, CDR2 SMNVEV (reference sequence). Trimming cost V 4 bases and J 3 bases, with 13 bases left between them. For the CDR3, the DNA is TGTGCCAGCAGTTCTAGGCGGTTTCTCTACAATGAGCAGTTCTTC. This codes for CASSSRRFLYNEQFF.

CDR3 sequence (DNA): TGTGCCAGTAGTATAAGGCGAGCGGGAGAGACCCAGTACTTC. As protein: CASSIRRAGETQYF. The gene calls are TRBV19 and TRBJ2-5; D is perhaps TRBD2 (6 bases). The CDR3 has 14 amino acids. Between the trimmed V and J ends, which lost 2 bases and 4 bases, there was a span of 11 bases. CDR1 is LNHDA, CDR2 SQIVND, per germline (reference sequence).

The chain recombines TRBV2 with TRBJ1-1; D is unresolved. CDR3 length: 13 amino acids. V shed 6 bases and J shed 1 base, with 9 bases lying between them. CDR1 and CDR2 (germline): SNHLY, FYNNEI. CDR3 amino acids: CASRRRENTEAFF. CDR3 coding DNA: TGTGCCAGCAGGAGACGGGAGAACACTGAAGCTTTCTTT. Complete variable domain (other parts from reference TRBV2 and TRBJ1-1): EPEVTQTPSHQVTQMGQEVILRCVPISNHLYFYWYRQILGQKVEFLVSFYNNEISEKSEIFDDQFSVERPDGSNFTLKIRSTKLEDSAMYFCASRRRENTEAFFGQGTRLTVV.

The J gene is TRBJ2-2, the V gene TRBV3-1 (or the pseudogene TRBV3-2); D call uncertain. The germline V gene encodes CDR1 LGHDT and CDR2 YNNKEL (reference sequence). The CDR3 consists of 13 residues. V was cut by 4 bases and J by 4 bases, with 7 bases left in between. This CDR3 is CASSPTTTGELFF. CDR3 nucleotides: TGTGCCAGCAGCCCAACTACCACCGGGGAGCTGTTTTTT.

CDR3 protein: CASSLISNSYEQYF. CDR3 bases: TGTGCCAGCAGTTTAATATCGAACAGCTACGAGCAGTACTTC. This chain joins TRBV28 and TRBJ2-7; no firm D call. Germline V lookup: CDR1 MDHEN, CDR2 SYDVKM. This CDR3 has 14 residues. V was cut by 2 bases and J by 3 bases, with 11 bases left in between.

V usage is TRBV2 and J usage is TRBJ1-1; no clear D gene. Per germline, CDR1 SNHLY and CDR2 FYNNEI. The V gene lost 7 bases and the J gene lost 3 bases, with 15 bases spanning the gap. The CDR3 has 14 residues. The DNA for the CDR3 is TGTGCCAGCACGGGCCCCCGGCGGGACACTGAAGCTTTCTTT. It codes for CASTGPRRDTEAFF.

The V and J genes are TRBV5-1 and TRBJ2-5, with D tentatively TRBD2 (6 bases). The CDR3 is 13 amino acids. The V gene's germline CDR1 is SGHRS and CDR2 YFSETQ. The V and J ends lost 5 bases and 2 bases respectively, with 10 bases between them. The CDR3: CASSGGTQETQYF. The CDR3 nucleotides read TGCGCCAGCAGTGGCGGGACGCAAGAGACCCAGTACTTC.

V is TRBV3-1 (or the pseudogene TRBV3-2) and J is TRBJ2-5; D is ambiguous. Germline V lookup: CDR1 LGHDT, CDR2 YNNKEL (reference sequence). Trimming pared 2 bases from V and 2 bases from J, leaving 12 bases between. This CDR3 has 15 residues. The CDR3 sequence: CASSQFLMEQETQYF. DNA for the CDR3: TGTGCCAGCAGCCAATTCTTAATGGAGCAAGAGACCCAGTACTTC.

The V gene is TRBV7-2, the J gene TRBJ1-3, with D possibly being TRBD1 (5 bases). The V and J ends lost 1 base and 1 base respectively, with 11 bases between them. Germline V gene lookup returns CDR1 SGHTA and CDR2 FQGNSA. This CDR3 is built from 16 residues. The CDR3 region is CASSLGGRYSGNTIYF. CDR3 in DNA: TGTGCCAGCAGCTTAGGGGGCAGGTATTCTGGAAACACCATATATTTT. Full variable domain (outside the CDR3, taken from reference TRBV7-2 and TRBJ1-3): GAGVSQSPSNKVTEKGKDVELRCDPISGHTALYWYRQSLGQGLEFLIYFQGNSAPDKSGLPSDRFSAERTGGSVSTLTIQRTQQEDSAVYLCASSLGGRYSGNTIYFGEGSWLTVV.

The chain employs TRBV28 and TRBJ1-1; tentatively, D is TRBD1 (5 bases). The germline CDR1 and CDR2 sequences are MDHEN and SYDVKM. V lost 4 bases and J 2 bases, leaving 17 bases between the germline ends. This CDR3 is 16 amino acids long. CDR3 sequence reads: CASSSRDQGLNTEAFF. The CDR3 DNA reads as TGTGCCAGCAGTTCCCGGGACCAGGGACTTAACACTGAAGCTTTCTTT.

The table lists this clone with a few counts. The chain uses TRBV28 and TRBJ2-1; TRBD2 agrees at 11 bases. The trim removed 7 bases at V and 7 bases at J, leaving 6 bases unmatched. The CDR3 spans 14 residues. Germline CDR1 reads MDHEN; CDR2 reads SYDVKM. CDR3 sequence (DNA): TGTGCCAGCAAGCCGGGACTAGCGGTGAATGAGCAGTTCTTC. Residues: CASKPGLAVNEQFF.

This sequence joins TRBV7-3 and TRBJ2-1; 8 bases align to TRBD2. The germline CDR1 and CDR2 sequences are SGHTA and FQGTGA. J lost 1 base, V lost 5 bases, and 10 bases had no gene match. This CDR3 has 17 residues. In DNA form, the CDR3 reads TGTGCCAGCAGCGCCCCTCGGGGGGGGGAGTCCTACAATGAGCAGTTCTTC. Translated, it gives CASSAPRGGESYNEQFF. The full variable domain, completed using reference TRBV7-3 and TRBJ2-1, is GAGVSQTPSNKVTEKGKYVELRCDPISGHTALYWYRQSLGQGPEFLIYFQGTGAADDSGLPNDRFFAVRPEGSVSTLKIQRTERGDSAVYLCASSAPRGGESYNEQFFGPGTRLTVL.

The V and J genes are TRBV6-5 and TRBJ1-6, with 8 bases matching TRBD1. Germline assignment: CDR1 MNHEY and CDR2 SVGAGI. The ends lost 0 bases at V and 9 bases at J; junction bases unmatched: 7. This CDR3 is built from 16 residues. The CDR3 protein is CASSYSGQGRRSPLHF. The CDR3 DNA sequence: TGTGCCAGCAGTTACTCCGGACAGGGAAGGCGTTCACCCCTCCACTTT.

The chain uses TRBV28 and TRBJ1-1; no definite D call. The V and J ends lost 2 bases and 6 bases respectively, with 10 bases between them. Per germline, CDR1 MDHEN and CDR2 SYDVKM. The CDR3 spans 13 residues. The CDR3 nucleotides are TGTGCCAGCAGTTTACGGAGGGCGTCTGAAGCTTTCTTT. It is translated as CASSLRRASEAFF.

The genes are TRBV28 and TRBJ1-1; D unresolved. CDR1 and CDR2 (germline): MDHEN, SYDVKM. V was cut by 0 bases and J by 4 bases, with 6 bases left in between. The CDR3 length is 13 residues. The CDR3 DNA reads TGTGCCAGCAGTTTATGGGGGAGCACTGAAGCTTTCTTT. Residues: CASSLWGSTEAFF.

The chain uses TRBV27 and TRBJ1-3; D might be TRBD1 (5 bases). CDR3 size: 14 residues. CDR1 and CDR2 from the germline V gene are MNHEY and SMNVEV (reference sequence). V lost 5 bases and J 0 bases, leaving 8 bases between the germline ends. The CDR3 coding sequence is TGTGCCAGCAGTCGGCAGGGCTCTGGAAACACCATATATTTT. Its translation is CASSRQGSGNTIYF.

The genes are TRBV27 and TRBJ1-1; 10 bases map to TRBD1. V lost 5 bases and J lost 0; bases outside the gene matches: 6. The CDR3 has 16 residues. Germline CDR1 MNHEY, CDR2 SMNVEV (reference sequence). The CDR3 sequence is CASSLGTGVMNTEAFF. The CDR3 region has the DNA TGTGCCAGCAGTCTCGGGACAGGGGTAATGAACACTGAAGCTTTCTTT.

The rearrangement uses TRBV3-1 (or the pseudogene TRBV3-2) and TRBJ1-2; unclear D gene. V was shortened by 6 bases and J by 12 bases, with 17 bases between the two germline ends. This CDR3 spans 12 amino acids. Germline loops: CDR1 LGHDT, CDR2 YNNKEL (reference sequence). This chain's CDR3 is CASRDLTGADTF. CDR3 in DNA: TGTGCCAGCAGGGACCTCACGGGAGCCGACACCTTC.

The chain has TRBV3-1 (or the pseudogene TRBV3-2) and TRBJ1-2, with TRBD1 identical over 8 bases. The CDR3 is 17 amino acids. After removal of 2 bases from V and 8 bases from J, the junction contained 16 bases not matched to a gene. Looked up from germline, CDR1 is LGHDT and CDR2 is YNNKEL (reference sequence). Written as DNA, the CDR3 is TGTGCCAGCAGCCAACTTTCATACCGTCAGGGGGCAGGGGGCTACACCTTC. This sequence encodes CASSQLSYRQGAGGYTF.

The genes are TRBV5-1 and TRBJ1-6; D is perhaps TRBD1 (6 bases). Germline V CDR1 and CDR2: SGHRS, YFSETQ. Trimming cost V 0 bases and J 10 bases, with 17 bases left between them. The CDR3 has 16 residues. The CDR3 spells CASSLAFTGMNSPLHF. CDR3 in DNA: TGCGCCAGCAGCTTGGCCTTCACAGGGATGAACTCACCCCTCCACTTT.

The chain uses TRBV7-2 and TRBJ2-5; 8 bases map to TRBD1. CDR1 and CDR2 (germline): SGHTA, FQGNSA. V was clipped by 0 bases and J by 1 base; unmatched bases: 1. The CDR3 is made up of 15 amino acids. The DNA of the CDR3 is TGTGCCAGCAGCTTAGCCGGACAGGGCCAAGAGACCCAGTACTTC. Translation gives CASSLAGQGQETQYF.

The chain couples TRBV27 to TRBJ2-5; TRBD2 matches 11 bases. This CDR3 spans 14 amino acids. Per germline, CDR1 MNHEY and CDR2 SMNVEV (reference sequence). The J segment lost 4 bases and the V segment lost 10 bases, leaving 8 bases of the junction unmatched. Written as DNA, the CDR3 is TGTGCCACCGGCAGGCTAGCGGGAGGAGAGACCCAGTACTTC. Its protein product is CATGRLAGGETQYF.

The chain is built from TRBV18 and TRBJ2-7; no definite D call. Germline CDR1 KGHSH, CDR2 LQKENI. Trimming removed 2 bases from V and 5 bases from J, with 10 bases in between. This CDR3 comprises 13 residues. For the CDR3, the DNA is TGTGCCAGCTCACCATCAGGAACCGACGAGCAGTACTTC. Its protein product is CASSPSGTDEQYF.

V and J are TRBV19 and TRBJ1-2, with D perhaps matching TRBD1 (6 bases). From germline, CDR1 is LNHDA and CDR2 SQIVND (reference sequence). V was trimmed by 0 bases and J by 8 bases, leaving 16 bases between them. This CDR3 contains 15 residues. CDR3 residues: CASSIDRQGPWGYTF. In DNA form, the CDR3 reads TGTGCCAGTAGTATAGATCGGCAGGGGCCCTGGGGCTACACCTTC.

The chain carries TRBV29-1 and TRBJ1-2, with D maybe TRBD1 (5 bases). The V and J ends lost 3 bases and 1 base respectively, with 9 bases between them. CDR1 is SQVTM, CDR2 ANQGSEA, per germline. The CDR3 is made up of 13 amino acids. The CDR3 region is CSVDKGLNYGYTF. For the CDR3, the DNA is TGCAGCGTTGACAAGGGACTTAACTATGGCTACACCTTC. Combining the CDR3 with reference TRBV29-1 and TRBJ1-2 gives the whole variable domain SAVISQKPSRDICQRGTSLTIQCQVDSQVTMMFWYRQQPGQSLTLIATANQGSEATYESGFVIDKFPISRPNLTFSTLTVSNMSPEDSSIYLCSVDKGLNYGYTFGSGTRLTVV.

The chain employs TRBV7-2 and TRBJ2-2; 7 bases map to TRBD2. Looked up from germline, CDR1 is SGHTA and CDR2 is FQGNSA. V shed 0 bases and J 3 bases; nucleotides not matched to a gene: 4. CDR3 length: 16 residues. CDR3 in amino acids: CASSLATAGYTGELFF. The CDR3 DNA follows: TGTGCCAGCAGCTTAGCGACAGCGGGATACACCGGGGAGCTGTTTTTT.

The CDR3 nucleotides read TGCAGTGCTGGACAGGGACGCGAGCAGTACTTC. It is translated as CSAGQGREQYF. The chain has TRBV20-1 and TRBJ2-7; 8 bases are shared with TRBD1. CDR1 and CDR2 (germline): DFQATT, SNEGSKA (reference sequence). Losses at the gene ends were 5 bases for V and 6 bases for J; bases not matched to a gene: 3. This CDR3 contains 11 residues.

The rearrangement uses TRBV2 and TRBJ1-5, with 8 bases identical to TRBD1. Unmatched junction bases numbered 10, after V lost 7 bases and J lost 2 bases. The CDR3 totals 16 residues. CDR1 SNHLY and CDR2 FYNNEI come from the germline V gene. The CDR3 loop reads CASKGQVSNGNQPQHF. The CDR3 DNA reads TGTGCCAGCAAGGGACAGGTTAGCAACGGCAATCAGCCCCAGCATTTT.

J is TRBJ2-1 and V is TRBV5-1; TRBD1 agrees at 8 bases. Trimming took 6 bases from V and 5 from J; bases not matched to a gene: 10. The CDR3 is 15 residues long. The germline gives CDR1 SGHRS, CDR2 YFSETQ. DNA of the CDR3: TGCGCCAGCATAAGTGGGCAGGGGGCAAACAATGAGCAGTTCTTC. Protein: CASISGQGANNEQFF.

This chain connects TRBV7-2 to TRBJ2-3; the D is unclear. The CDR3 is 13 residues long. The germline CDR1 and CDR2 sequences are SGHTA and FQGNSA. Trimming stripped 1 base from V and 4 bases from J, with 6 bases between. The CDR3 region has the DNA TGTGCCAGCAGCTTAGGTTCGGCAGATACGCAGTATTTT. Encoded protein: CASSLGSADTQYF.